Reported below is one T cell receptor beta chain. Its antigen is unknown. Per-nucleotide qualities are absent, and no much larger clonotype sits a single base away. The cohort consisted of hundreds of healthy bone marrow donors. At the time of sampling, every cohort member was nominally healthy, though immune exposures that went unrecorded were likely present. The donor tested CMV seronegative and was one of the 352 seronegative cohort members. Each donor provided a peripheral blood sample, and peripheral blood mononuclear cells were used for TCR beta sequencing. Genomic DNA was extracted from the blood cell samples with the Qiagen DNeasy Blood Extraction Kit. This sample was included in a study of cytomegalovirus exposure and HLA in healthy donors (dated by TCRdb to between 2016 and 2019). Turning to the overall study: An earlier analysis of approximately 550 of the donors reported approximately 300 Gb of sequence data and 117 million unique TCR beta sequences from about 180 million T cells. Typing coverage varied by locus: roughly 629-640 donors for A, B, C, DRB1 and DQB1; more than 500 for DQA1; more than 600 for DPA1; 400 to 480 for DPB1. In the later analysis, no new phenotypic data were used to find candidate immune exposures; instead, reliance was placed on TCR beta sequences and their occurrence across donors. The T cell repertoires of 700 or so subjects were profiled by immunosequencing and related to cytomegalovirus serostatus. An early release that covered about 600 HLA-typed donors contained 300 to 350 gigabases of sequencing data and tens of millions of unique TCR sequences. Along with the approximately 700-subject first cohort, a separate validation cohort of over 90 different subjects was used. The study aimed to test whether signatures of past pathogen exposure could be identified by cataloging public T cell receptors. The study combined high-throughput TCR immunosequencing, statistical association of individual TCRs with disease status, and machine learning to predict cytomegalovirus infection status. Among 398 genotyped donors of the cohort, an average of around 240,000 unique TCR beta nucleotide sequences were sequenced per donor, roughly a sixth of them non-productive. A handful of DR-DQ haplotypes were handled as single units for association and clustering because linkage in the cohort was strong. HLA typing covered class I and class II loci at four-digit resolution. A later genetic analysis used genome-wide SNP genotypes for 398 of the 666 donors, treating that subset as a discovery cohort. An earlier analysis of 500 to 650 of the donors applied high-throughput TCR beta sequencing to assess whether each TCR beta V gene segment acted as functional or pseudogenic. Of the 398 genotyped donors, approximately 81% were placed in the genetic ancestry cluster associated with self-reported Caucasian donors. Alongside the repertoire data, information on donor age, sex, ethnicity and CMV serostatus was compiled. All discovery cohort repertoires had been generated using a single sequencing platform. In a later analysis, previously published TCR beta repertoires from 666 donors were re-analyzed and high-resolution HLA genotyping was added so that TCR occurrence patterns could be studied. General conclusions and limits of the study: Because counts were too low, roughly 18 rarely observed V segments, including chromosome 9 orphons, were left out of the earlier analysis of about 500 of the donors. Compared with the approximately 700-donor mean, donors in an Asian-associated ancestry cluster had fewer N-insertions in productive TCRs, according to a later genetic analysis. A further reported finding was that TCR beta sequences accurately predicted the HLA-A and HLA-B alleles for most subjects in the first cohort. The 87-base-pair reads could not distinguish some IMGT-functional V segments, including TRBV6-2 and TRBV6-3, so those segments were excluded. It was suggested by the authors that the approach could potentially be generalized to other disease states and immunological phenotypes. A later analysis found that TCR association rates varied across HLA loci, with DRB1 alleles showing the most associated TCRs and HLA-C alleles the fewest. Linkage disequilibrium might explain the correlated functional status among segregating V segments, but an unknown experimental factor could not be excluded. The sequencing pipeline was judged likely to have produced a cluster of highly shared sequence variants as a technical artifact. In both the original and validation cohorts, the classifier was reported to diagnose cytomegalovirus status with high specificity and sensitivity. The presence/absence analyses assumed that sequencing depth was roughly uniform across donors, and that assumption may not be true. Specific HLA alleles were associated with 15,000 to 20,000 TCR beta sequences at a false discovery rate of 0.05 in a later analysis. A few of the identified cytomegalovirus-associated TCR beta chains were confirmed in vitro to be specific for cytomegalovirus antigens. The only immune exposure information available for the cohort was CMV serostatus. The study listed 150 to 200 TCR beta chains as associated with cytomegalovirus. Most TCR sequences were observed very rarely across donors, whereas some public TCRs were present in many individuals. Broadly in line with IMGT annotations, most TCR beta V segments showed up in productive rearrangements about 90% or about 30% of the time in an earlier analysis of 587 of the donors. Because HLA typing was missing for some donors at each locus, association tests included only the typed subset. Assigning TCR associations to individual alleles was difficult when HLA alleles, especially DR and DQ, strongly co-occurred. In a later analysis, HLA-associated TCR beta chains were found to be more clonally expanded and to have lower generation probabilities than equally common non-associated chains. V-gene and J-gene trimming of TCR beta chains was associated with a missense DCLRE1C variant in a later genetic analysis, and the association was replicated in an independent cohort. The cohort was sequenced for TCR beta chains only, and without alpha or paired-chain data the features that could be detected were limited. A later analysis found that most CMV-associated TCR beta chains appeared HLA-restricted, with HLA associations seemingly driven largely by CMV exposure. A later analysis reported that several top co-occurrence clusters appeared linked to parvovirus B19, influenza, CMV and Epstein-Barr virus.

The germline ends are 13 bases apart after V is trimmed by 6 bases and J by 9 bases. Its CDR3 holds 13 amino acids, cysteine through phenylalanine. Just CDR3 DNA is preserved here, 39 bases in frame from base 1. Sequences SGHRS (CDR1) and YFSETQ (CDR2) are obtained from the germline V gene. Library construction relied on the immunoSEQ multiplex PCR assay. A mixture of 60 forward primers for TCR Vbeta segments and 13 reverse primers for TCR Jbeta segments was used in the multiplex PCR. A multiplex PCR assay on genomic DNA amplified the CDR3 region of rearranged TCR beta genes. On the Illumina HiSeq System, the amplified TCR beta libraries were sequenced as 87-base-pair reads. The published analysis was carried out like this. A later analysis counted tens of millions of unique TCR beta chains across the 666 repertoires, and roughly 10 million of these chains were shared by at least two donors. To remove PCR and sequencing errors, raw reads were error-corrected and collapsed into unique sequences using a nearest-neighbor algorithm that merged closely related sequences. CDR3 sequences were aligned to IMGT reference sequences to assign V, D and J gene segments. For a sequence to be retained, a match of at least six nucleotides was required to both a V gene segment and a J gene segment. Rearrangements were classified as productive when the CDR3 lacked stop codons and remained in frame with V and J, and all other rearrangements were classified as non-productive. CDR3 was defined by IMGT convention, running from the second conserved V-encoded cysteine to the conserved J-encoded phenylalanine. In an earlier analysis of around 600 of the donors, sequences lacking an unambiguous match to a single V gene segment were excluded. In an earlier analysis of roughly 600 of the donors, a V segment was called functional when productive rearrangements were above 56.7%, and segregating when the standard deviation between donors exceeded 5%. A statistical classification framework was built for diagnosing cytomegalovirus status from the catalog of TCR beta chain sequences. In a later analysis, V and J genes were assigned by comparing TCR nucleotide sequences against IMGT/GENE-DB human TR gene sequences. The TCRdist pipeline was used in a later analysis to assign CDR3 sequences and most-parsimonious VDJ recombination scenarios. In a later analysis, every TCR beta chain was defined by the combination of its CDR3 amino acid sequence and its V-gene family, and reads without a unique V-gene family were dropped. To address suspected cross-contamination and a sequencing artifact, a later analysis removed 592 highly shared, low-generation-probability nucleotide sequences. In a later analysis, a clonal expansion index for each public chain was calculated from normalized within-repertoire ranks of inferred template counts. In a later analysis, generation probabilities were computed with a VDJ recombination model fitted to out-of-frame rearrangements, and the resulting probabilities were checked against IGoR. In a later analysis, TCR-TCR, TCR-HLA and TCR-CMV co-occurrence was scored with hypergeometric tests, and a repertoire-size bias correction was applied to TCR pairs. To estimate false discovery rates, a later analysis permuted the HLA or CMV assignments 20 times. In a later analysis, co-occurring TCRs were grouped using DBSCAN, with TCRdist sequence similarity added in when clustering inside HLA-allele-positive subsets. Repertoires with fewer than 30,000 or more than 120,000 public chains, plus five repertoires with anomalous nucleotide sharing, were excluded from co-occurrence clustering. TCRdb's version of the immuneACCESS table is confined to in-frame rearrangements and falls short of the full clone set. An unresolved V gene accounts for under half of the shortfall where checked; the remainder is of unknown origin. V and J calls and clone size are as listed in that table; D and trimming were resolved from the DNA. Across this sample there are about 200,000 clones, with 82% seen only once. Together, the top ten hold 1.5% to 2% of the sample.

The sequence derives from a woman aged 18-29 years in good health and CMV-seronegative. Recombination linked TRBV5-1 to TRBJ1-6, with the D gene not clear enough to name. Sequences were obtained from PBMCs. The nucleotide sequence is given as TGCGCCAGCAATAGGGAGGATGGTTCACCCCTCCACTTT. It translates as CASNREDGSPLHF. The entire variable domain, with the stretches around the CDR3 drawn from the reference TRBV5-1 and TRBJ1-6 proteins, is KAGVTQTPRYLIKTRGQQVTLSCSPISGHRSVSWYQQTPGQGLQFLFEYFSETQRNKGNFPGRFSGRQFSNSRSEMNVSTLELGDSALYLCASNREDGSPLHFGNGTRLTVT.